Listed here are 11 T cell receptor beta chains from one sample, sequenced in a study of T cell clonality in common variable immunodeficiency. Using immunoSEQ multiplex PCR, the repertoire was profiled, and TCRdb retains in-frame clones only, with some absent. This sample carries about 34,000 clones, none of them present only once. The source material was peripheral blood mononuclear cells. The origin of the receptors is a person aged 18-70 years in good health.

This clone was counted at least ten times. Read sequence stops 3 residues before the CDR3 end, and the germline J gene provides the missing end. The chain joins TRBV29-1 to TRBJ2-4, with a weak D call TRBD1 (6 bases). This CDR3 region has 12 residues. In germline, CDR1 is SQVTM, CDR2 ANQGSEA. The V and J ends lost 7 bases and 7 bases respectively, with 14 bases between them. The CDR3 bases that were read are TGCAGCGCCGATGGGGGCGACAACATT. Amino acids: CSADGGDNI. The complete CDR3 sequence is CSADGGDNIQYF.

The table lists this clone with a few counts. The read ends 3 residues early relative to the CDR3; the germline J gene fills the gap. The V and J genes are TRBV7-9 and TRBJ1-1, with D possibly being TRBD1 (5 bases). Germline V gene data show CDR1 as SEHNR and CDR2 as FQNEAQ (reference sequence). Between the trimmed V and J ends, which lost 3 bases and 3 bases, there was a span of 11 bases. The CDR3 spans 14 residues. Incomplete CDR3 DNA: TGTGCCAGCAGCTTCGGGGGGTTCGACACTGAA. Translated: CASSFGGFDTE. The whole CDR3 is CASSFGGFDTEAFF.

This clone has a count of ten or more. Incomplete CDR3 DNA: TGTGCCAGCAGTGCCGGGACTAGCCTGAAGAGAGATACG. This sequence encodes CASSAGTSLKRDT. The CDR3, in full, reads CASSAGTSLKRDTQYF. The chain links TRBV2 to TRBJ2-3; 9 bases line up with TRBD2. The CDR3 end lies 3 residues beyond the end of the read and is filled in from the germline J gene. The V segment lost 4 bases and the J segment 5 bases; nucleotides outside the gene matches: 10. The germline V gene has CDR1 SNHLY and CDR2 FYNNEI. CDR3 size: 16 residues.

This clone was seen repeatedly, ten times or more. The CDR3 goes on 3 residues after the read ends, and that part is filled in from the germline J gene. The chain has TRBV19 and TRBJ2-7, with 10 bases that match TRBD2. The V gene's germline CDR1 is LNHDA and CDR2 SQIVND (reference sequence). The junction had 8 bases not matched to a gene; V was cut back by 5 bases and J by 1 base. The CDR3 runs to 16 residues. The CDR3 bases that were read are TGTGCCAGTAGTGAAGTAGCGGGAGGAGGTTCCTACGAG. Protein product: CASSEVAGGGSYE. The full CDR3 reads CASSEVAGGGSYEQYF.

This clone was seen many times. The CDR3 extends 3 residues past the end of the read, so its final part is completed from the germline J gene. The genes are TRBV19 and TRBJ1-5, with D uncertain. V was trimmed by 5 bases and J by 3 bases, leaving 8 bases between them. Germline CDR1 LNHDA, CDR2 SQIVND (reference sequence). The CDR3 covers 13 residues. Partial CDR3 DNA: TGTGCCAGTAGTCCAAACACCAATCAGCCC. Translating it yields CASSPNTNQP. The entire CDR3 reads CASSPNTNQPQHF. The variable domain in full, completed from reference TRBV19 and TRBJ1-5, reads DGGITQSPKYLFRKEGQNVTLSCEQNLNHDAMYWYRQDPGQGLRLIYYSQIVNDFQKGDIAEGYSVSREKKESFPLTVTSAQKNPTAFYLCASSPNTNQPQHFGDGTRLSIL.

The table lists this clone with a few counts. The read ends 3 residues early relative to the CDR3; the germline J gene fills the gap. The V call is TRBV7-8, the J call TRBJ2-2; D ambiguous. CDR3 size: 12 residues. Germline values: CDR1 SGHVS, CDR2 FQNEAQ. The ends were cut back, 5 bases at V and 5 bases at J, with 6 bases in the middle. Partial CDR3 DNA: TGTGCCAGCAGCCCCATTACCGGGGAG. It specifies CASSPITGE. The full-length CDR3 reads as CASSPITGELFF. The whole variable domain, remainder taken from reference TRBV7-8 and TRBJ2-2, is GAGVSQSPRYKVAKRGQDVALRCDPISGHVSLFWYQQALGQGPEFLTYFQNEAQLDKSGLPSDRFFAERPEGSVSTLKIQRTQQEDSAVYLCASSPITGELFFGEGSRLTVL.

This clone is labeled as medium-sized. Sequencing ends 3 residues short of the CDR3 end; the germline J gene provides the rest. The V and J genes are TRBV4-2 and TRBJ2-1, with 9 bases matching TRBD2. This CDR3 comprises 20 residues. J gave up 5 bases and V 4 bases, and 21 bases lay outside the gene matches. CDR1 and CDR2 from the germline V gene are LGHNA and YNFKEQ. The CDR3 here is CASSPTVAGGRGEADNEQFF. The DNA read from the CDR3 is TGTGCCAGCAGCCCCACGGTGGCGGGAGGGCGGGGGGAAGCGGACAATGAG.

This clone was recorded at least ten times. The read finishes 3 residues shy of the CDR3 end, and the germline J gene is used to complete it. The chain has TRBV10-3 and TRBJ2-7; 8 bases line up with TRBD1. Germline CDR1 reads ENHRY; CDR2 reads SYGVKD. Germline trimming cut 3 bases from V and 1 base from J; bases unmatched to any gene: 2. The CDR3 is 14 residues long. This CDR3 is CAISEGTGSYEQYF. The sequenced CDR3 bases are TGTGCCATCAGTGAAGGGACAGGTTCCTACGAG.

This clone was picked up many times. The CDR3 is cut off 3 residues early in the read; its end comes from the germline J gene. The V call is TRBV7-8, the J call TRBJ1-2; tentative D call: TRBD1 (5 bases). From germline, CDR1 is SGHVS and CDR2 FQNEAQ. The V end was cut by 11 bases, the J end by 0 bases, with 13 bases between. The CDR3 runs to 13 residues. The CDR3 sequence is CAVGHLANYGYTF. The CDR3 bases that were read are TGTGCCGTAGGACATTTAGCTAACTATGGC. Full variable domain (rest looked up from reference TRBV7-8 and TRBJ1-2): GAGVSQSPRYKVAKRGQDVALRCDPISGHVSLFWYQQALGQGPEFLTYFQNEAQLDKSGLPSDRFFAERPEGSVSTLKIQRTQQEDSAVYLCAVGHLANYGYTFGSGTRLTVV.

This clone was seen at least ten times. The CDR3 is cut off 3 residues early in the read; its end comes from the germline J gene. This chain joins TRBV5-4 and TRBJ2-3, with TRBD2 matching 7 bases. Germline CDR1 is SGHNT and CDR2 is YYREEE (reference sequence). The V segment lost 3 bases and the J segment 0 bases; nucleotides outside the gene matches: 4. The CDR3 spans 15 residues. The DNA read from the CDR3 is TGTGCCAGCAGCTCCAAGCGGGGTAGCACAGATACG. It translates to CASSSKRGSTDT. The CDR3 in its entirety is CASSSKRGSTDTQYF.

This clone came up many times. The read stops 3 residues short of the end of the CDR3; the missing end is completed from the germline J gene. This sequence joins TRBV20-1 and TRBJ1-5; no firm D call. The germline V gene has CDR1 DFQATT and CDR2 SNEGSKA (reference sequence). Deletions cut 3 bases from V and 0 bases from J, with 12 bases between. This CDR3 is 15 amino acids long. The chain's CDR3 is CSASKGLLSNQPQHF. The sequenced part of the CDR3 DNA is TGCAGTGCTAGTAAGGGTCTTCTTAGCAATCAGCCC.